Sequencing of this T cell receptor (beta chain) was carried out in a study of blood T cell repertoires in COVID-19 (dated by TCRdb to 2018 to 2021). About the full investigation: Samples from collaborators originated in the United States, Italy and Spain and spanned both the acute and convalescent phases of COVID-19. The samples were drawn from two sources: the first 160 participants of the ongoing ImmuneRACE study, and fewer than 1,500 subjects contributed by 6 global collaborators. Nearly every sample came with metadata listing a de-identified subject ID, COVID-19 status, age in years and sex. The repertoires were made available in a free public database intended to serve as a resource for research on the immune response to SARS-CoV-2. Where available, HLA class I and class II types were taken from metadata supplied by the sample provider and were not determined by assay-based typing. Deeply sampled blood TCRbeta repertoires from subjects exposed to, actively infected with, or recovered from COVID-19 were included in the dataset. The prospective study material was composed of cDNA or gDNA derived from T cells, B-cell-depleted T cells, or PBMCs.

At the junction V is shortened by 0 bases and J by 8 bases, with 11 bases in between. The germline V gene (reference sequence) supplies CDR1 LNHDA and CDR2 SQIVND. There are 14 amino acids in the CDR3, from cysteine to phenylalanine inclusive. Of all the DNA, just the CDR3 is kept, 42 bases in frame from base 1. The immunoSEQ Assay, a bias-controlled multiplex PCR, was used to amplify TCRbeta CDR3 regions from genomic DNA. As for the authors' bioinformatics: Within the assay, amplification of reference gene primers was used to estimate how many nucleated cells each sample contained. To quantify the absolute abundance of each unique TCRbeta CDR3 rearrangement, sequence reads were collapsed and filtered. For each sample, productive Simpson clonality was calculated as the square root of Simpson's diversity index across productive rearrangements. TCRdb provides this immuneACCESS table in a form limited to in-frame rearrangements. Some clones are lacking; in checked studies, under half of them reflect an unresolved V gene, and why the rest are absent is not known. That table gives V, J and clone size, and the DNA gave D and trimming. The table for this sample lists under 200,000 clones; roughly four fifths of them were counted only once. About 1.9% of the sample comes from the top ten.

The collaborating institutions used their own protocols to collect whole blood in K2EDTA tubes. For TCRbeta analysis, collaborators shipped samples as frozen whole blood, isolated PBMCs, or DNA extracted from either of those sample types. This clone was found a few times. Its antigen is currently not known. No clone much larger than this one lies a single base away; base qualities are absent. Broader findings and caveats from the paper: The quantity of clinical and demographic metadata differed by source and by participant and was supplied without curation.

The sample was peripheral blood. This clonotype was obtained from a woman aged 80 or older with acute or convalescent COVID-19. The chain was built from TRBV19 and TRBJ2-1; TRBD1 is possibly the D segment (6 matching bases). CDR3 loop: CASSIEGTLDEQFF. The sequenced DNA: TGTGCCAGTAGTATAGAGGGGACATTGGATGAGCAGTTCTTC.